Listed here is a single T cell receptor (beta chain). This record belongs to a study of blood T cell repertoires in COVID-19. As handled by the study authors: Amplifying reference gene primers gave estimates of nucleated cell counts. Measured with immunoSEQ multiplex PCR; TCRdb has only the in-frame clones, and not every one. V, J and clone size are those of that table, while D and trimming were read from the DNA. The table lists approximately 25,000 clones, about 81% of them singletons. What was sequenced was peripheral blood. The sequence was collected from a woman aged 70-85 years with COVID-19, enrolled during active disease.

CDR3 DNA: TGTGCCAGCAGTTTATGGGACAGCAGAAATGAAGCTTTCTTT. It codes for CASSLWDSRNEAFF. The genes are TRBV28 and TRBJ1-1; D might be TRBD1 (6 bases). Between the trimmed V and J ends, which lost 0 bases and 7 bases, there was a span of 12 bases. Germline V gives CDR1 MDHEN, CDR2 SYDVKM. The CDR3 sequence is 14 residues long. Full variable domain (missing parts from reference TRBV28 and TRBJ1-1): DVKVTQSSRYLVKRTGEKVFLECVQDMDHENMFWYRQDPGLGLRLIYFSYDVKMKEKGDIPEGYSVSREKKERFSLILESASTNQTSMYLCASSLWDSRNEAFFGQGTRLTVV.